These 2 T cell receptor beta chains share one sample of origin, sequenced in a study of PD-1 blockade in classical Hodgkin lymphoma. Time point in this sample: cycle 4 day 1 (C4D1), after about 6 weeks of nivolumab. After autologous stem cell transplantation all patients relapsed, and prior brentuximab vedotin exposure differed between cohorts. From thawed PBMCs, CD4+ T cells were purified using magnetic negative selection. Repertoires were generated with immunoSEQ multiplex PCR, while TCRdb's copy carries only in-frame clones and drops some. The table includes more than 10,000 clones, about 80% detected once. This sample comprised CD4+ T cells from blood, obtained before the fourth cycle of nivolumab. These receptors were taken from a human donor with classical Hodgkin lymphoma.

This clone has only one observation. This chain uses TRBV6-6 with TRBJ2-7; tentatively, D is TRBD2 (5 bases). CDR3 size: 14 residues. Germline loops: CDR1 MNHNY, CDR2 SVGAGI (reference sequence). The germline V and J ends were trimmed by 5 bases and 7 bases, with 18 bases remaining between them. Here the CDR3 reads CASSPRISPGEQYF. CDR3 DNA sequence: TGTGCCAGCAGTCCCCGAATAAGCCCGGGGGAGCAGTACTTC.

The chain employs TRBV19 and TRBJ2-7; D remains ambiguous. Germline values: CDR1 LNHDA, CDR2 SQIVND (reference sequence). The CDR3 has 14 residues. V was shortened by 3 bases and J by 7 bases, with 16 bases between the two germline ends. CDR3 sequence: CASSMVKAVGEQYF. In nucleotides, the CDR3 is TGTGCCAGTAGTATGGTAAAGGCGGTAGGGGAGCAGTACTTC.